Listed below are T cell receptor beta chains from one sample, sequenced in a study of early T cells in non-severe SARS-CoV-2 infection. TCRdb analysed the 5' RACE reads with MiXCR anew, one entry per CDR3 protein. The sample includes fewer than 85,000 distinct CDR3 sequences, about 15% seen only once; the top ten take less than 5%. Sequenced material: whole blood, taken at baseline. These receptors were obtained from an adult who was a healthcare worker with PCR-confirmed SARS-CoV-2 infection or an uninfected control (not recorded which). Each CDR3 is given with its conserved first and last residue. The D gene is left open where the match is weak. A clone size is listed for some rows: how often the clone was seen (once, few, many), or a class if it is expanded.

few,TRBJ2-5,TRBV5-1,-,TGCGCCAGCAGCAAAACTGCAGGGCAAGAGACCCAGTACTTC,CASSKTAGQETQYF
many,TRBJ2-7,TRBV27,-,TGTGCCAGCTCAGTTGACGAGGGTAGATCCTACGAGCAGTACTTC,CASSVDEGRSYEQYF
-,TRBJ2-3,TRBV12-3/TRBV12-4,TRBD2,TGTGCCAGCAGTTTAGCGGGGACTAGCGGGAGGGCCTGGGGAGATACGCAGTATTTT,CASSLAGTSGRAWGDTQYF
-,TRBJ1-1,TRBV28,-,TGTGCCAGCAGTTTACGACAGTATCTCGCTGAAGCTTTCTTT,CASSLRQYLAEAFF
many,TRBJ1-1,TRBV2,-,TGTGCCAGCAGTGAACAGACAAACACTGAAGCTTTCTTT,CASSEQTNTEAFF
-,TRBJ2-3,TRBV28,-,TGTGCCAGCAGTTCCCCCCCCGTCGATACGCAGTATTTT,CASSSPPVDTQYF
-,TRBJ2-7,TRBV20-1,TRBD2,TGCAGTGCTAGAGATCCCCTAGCGGGAGAGTCCTACGAGCAGTACTTC,CSARDPLAGESYEQYF
few,TRBJ2-2,TRBV28,-,TGTGCCAGCAGTTCACAGGGACCCGGGGAGCTGTTTTTT,CASSSQGPGELFF
-,TRBJ2-7,TRBV28,TRBD1,TGTGCCAGCAGTCGACCGGGACAGGGCTACGAGCAGTACTTC,CASSRPGQGYEQYF
many,TRBJ2-1,TRBV28,-,TGTGCCAGCAATTTTATCAGCGGGCTCCTGTCCAATGAGCAGTTCTTC,CASNFISGLLSNEQFF
few,TRBJ1-2,TRBV20-1,-,TGCAGTGGACAGTATGGCTACACCTTC,CSGQYGYTF
-,TRBJ2-7,TRBV5-1,TRBD1,TGCGCCAGCAGCCCGACAGGGGCCTTCTACGAGCAGTACTTC,CASSPTGAFYEQYF
-,TRBJ2-1,TRBV20-1,-,TGCAGTGCTAGCAGGTCGAGCTCCTACAATGAGCAGTTCTTC,CSASRSSSYNEQFF
many,TRBJ1-4,TRBV7-9,-,TGTGCCAGCAGCAACAACCCAACTAATGAAAAACTGTTTTTT,CASSNNPTNEKLFF
many,TRBJ2-2,TRBV7-3,-,TGTGCCAGCAGCTTGGGAGTGGGAGTCACCGGGGAGCTGTTTTTT,CASSLGVGVTGELFF
-,TRBJ2-7,TRBV30,TRBD1,TGTGCCTGGAGTGTATCCCCGGGACAGGGCTACGAGCAGTACTTC,CAWSVSPGQGYEQYF
-,TRBJ2-1,TRBV27,-,TGTGCCAGCACCCGAGAGGGCGGTATGCAGTTCTTC,CASTREGGMQFF
-,TRBJ2-5,TRBV6-6,-,TGTGCCAGCAGTACGGGTGATACCCAGTACTTC,CASSTGDTQYF
-,TRBJ2-3,TRBV7-3,TRBD2,TGTGCCAGCAGCTTAAGGCTAGCGGGAACCACAGATACGCAGTATTTT,CASSLRLAGTTDTQYF
-,TRBJ2-1,TRBV28,TRBD2,TGTGCCAGCAGTTTAGCCCGGACTAGCGGTTACAATGAGCAGTTCTTC,CASSLARTSGYNEQFF
many,TRBJ1-6,TRBV20-1,-,TGCAGTGCTCCTACTGCGAGCTCCTATAATTCACCCCTCCACTTT,CSAPTASSYNSPLHF
many,TRBJ2-1,TRBV12-5,TRBD2,TGTGCTAGTGGTTTGGTACTAGGGAGGGACTACAATGAGCAGTTCTTC,CASGLVLGRDYNEQFF
-,TRBJ2-3,TRBV9,-,TGTGCCAGCAGCCTCCAGGACCCACCGGATACGCAGTATTTT,CASSLQDPPDTQYF
few,TRBJ2-7,TRBV20-1,TRBD1,TGCAGTGCTGGGGGACAGGGGGCTTCGGACGAGCAGTACTTC,CSAGGQGASDEQYF
-,TRBJ2-7,TRBV29-1,TRBD1,TGCAGCGTTGGGACACAGGGGGCTGTGGCCTACGAGCAGTACTTC,CSVGTQGAVAYEQYF
few,TRBJ2-1,TRBV3-1,TRBD2,TGTGCCAGCAGCCAAGATATTGGGCGGGAGTTTGATGAGCAGTTCTTC,CASSQDIGREFDEQFF
few,TRBJ1-3,TRBV29-1,-,TGCAGCGTTGTCTGGGAAACTGGAAACACCATATATTTT,CSVVWETGNTIYF
few,TRBJ2-7,TRBV11-1,-,TGTGCCAGCAGCTTAGGGGGACACTTCTCCTACGAGCAGTACTTC,CASSLGGHFSYEQYF
many,TRBJ1-1,TRBV5-1,TRBD1,TGCGCCAGCAGCGTACAGGGGGCGACGAACACTGAAGCTTTCTTT,CASSVQGATNTEAFF
few,TRBJ2-3,TRBV15,TRBD1,TGTGCCACCAGCAGAGGCGAGGACAGGGGACTAGATACGCAGTATTTT,CATSRGEDRGLDTQYF
few,TRBJ2-6,TRBV9,-,TGTGCCAGCAGCGTAGGTGCAGGGTTCGCTGGGGCCAACGTCCTGACTTTC,CASSVGAGFAGANVLTF
few,TRBJ2-1,TRBV29-1,TRBD2,TGCAGCGTTGAATCGGGACTAGCAAACTACAATGAGCAGTTCTTC,CSVESGLANYNEQFF
-,TRBJ2-3,TRBV11-2,TRBD2,TGTGCCAGCAGCTTCGCGGGAGGAAGGGGTACGCAGTATTTT,CASSFAGGRGTQYF
-,TRBJ2-3,TRBV10-2,-,TGCGCCAGCAGTGATTGGGGGAGGGGGACAGATACGCAGTATTTT,CASSDWGRGTDTQYF
few,TRBJ2-5,TRBV5-1,TRBD2,TGCGCCAGCAGCTTGTCAGCGGGAGCAGAGACCCAGTACTTC,CASSLSAGAETQYF
-,TRBJ2-3,TRBV5-1,-,TGCGCCAGCAGCTTGGACCCCTCTAACACAGATACGCAGTATTTT,CASSLDPSNTDTQYF
few,TRBJ2-1,TRBV6-2/TRBV6-3,-,TGTGCCAGCACCCTCTGGGGGAGAAATGAGCAGTTCTTC,CASTLWGRNEQFF
many,TRBJ2-1,TRBV19,TRBD2,TGTGCCAGTAGTTCGACTAGCGCCCCCTACAATGAGCAGTTCTTC,CASSSTSAPYNEQFF
-,TRBJ1-1,TRBV7-9,-,TGTGCCAGCAGCTACTGGACAGTTAGGAACACTGAAGCTTTCTTT,CASSYWTVRNTEAFF
-,TRBJ2-3,TRBV11-2,-,TGTGCCAGCAGCTTAACCAAGACTATTCCCCCAGATACGCAGTATTTT,CASSLTKTIPPDTQYF
-,TRBJ2-2,TRBV4-1,TRBD2,TGCGCCAGCAGCCAGGCCCCGGGAGGCGGGACTTCCGGGGAGCTGTTTTTT,CASSQAPGGGTSGELFF
-,TRBJ2-4,TRBV28,-,TGTGCCAGCACCCTAAGGGCGGCCAAAAACATTCAGTACTTC,CASTLRAAKNIQYF
many,TRBJ2-7,TRBV29-1,-,TGCAGCGCGAGTACCGGGACATACTCCTACGAGCAGTACTTC,CSASTGTYSYEQYF